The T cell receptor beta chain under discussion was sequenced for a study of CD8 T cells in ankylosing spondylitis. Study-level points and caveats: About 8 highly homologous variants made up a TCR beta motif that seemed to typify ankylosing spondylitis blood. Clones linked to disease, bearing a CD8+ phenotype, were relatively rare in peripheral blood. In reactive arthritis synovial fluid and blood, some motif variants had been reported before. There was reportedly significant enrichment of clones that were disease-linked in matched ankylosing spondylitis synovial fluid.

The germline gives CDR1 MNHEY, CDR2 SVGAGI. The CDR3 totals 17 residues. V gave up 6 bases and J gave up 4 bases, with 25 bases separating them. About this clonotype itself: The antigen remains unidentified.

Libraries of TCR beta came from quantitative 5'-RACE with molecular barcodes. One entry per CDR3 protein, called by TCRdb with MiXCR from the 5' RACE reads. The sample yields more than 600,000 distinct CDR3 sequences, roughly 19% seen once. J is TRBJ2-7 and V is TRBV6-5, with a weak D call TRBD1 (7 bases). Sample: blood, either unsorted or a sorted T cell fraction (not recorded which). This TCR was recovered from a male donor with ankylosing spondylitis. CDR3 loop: CASSLRGDSAGRYEQYF. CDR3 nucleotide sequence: TGTGCCAGCAGCTTAAGGGGGGACAGTGCTGGTAGATACGAGCAGTACTTC.